This T cell receptor beta chain stems from a study of CD8 T cells in ankylosing spondylitis. This clonotype was seen ten or more times. Its antigen is unidentified. TCRdb re-analysed the 5' RACE reads in MiXCR, keeping a single row per CDR3 protein. This sample has some 120,000 distinct CDR3 sequences, with about 6.4% found just once. Study observations and caveats: Before this, some motif variants had been reported in reactive arthritis synovial fluid and blood. Blood of patients with ankylosing spondylitis appeared to be characterized by a TCR beta motif of eight or nine highly homologous variants.

The germline CDR1 and CDR2 sequences are MGHRA and YSYEKL. The CDR3 spans 15 residues. V was cut by 0 bases and J by 5 bases, with 10 bases left in between. This chain connects TRBV4-1 to TRBJ2-2, with D maybe TRBD1 (5 bases). Sequenced input: blood, either unsorted or a sorted T cell fraction (not recorded which). This sequence originates from a male donor with ankylosing spondylitis or in good health (not recorded which). For the CDR3, the DNA is TGCGCCAGCAGCCAAGAGGGCAGGGAAACCGGGGAGCTGTTTTTT. Protein: CASSQEGRETGELFF.